This TCR beta chain was sequenced during a study of human T cells and chemical hapten exposure. Trimming took 6 bases from V and 9 from J, leaving 17 bases between them. There are 13 residues in the CDR3. Germline V gene sequence: CDR1 MGHRA, CDR2 YSYEKL. TCRdb re-derived calls from the RACE reads in MiXCR, one entry per CDR3 protein. The data hold some 40,000 distinct CDR3 sequences, with roughly 3.5% observed a single time. As to time point: healthy volunteer bleed at 6 weeks. Whole blood that had not been fractionated was the source of extracted total RNA. This clonotype was observed many times. This sequence was found in a human donor in good health. Some clones in this sample may be carry-over from other donors' samples. The chain recombines TRBV4-1 with TRBJ1-1, with D maybe TRBD1 (5 bases). Sequenced sample: whole blood. The CDR3: CASSGRGASQAFF. The CDR3 DNA follows: TGCGCCAGCAGTGGCCGCGGGGCCTCCCAAGCTTTCTTT.